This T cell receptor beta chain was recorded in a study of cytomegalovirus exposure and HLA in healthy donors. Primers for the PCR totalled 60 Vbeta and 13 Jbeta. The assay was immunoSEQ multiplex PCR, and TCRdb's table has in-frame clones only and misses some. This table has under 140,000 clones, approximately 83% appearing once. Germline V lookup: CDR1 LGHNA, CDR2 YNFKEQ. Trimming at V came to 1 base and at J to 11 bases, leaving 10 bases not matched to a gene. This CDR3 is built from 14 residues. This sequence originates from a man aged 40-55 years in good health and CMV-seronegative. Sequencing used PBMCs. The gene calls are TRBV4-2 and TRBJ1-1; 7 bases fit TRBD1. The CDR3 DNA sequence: TGTGCCAGCAGCCAAGTAGAGGAGGGGGCGCGTGCTTTCTTT. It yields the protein CASSQVEEGARAFF.